This T cell receptor (beta chain) was retrieved from a study of OX40 agonist ivuxolimab in advanced cancers. The protocol was immunoSEQ multiplex PCR, while the TCRdb copy is restricted to in-frame clones and leaves out a portion. The table shows roughly 61,000 clones, with roughly 92% occurring only once. The V and J ends lost 4 bases and 3 bases respectively, with 14 bases between them. The CDR3 length is 15 residues. Germline V gene sequence: CDR1 SGHDT, CDR2 YYEEEE. Drawing of blood for sampling happened at baseline, at cycle 4 day 1, and at cycle 7 day 1. This chain uses TRBV5-6 with TRBJ2-1, with TRBD2 as a possible D gene (6 bases). This specimen was CD4+ or CD8+ T cells sorted from blood, taken in a trial of the OX40 agonist ivuxolimab. This sequence was found in an adult with an advanced solid tumor such as melanoma, head and neck, liver or kidney cancer. The CDR3, as DNA: TGTGCCAGCAGCGCCATCGGGACTCACTACAATGAGCAGTTCTTC. This sequence encodes CASSAIGTHYNEQFF. The entire variable domain, with the rest obtained from reference TRBV5-6 and TRBJ2-1, is as follows: DAGVTQSPTHLIKTRGQQVTLRCSPKSGHDTVSWYQQALGQGPQFIFQYYEEEERQRGNFPDRFSGHQFPNYSSELNVNALLLGDSALYLCASSAIGTHYNEQFFGPGTRLTVL.